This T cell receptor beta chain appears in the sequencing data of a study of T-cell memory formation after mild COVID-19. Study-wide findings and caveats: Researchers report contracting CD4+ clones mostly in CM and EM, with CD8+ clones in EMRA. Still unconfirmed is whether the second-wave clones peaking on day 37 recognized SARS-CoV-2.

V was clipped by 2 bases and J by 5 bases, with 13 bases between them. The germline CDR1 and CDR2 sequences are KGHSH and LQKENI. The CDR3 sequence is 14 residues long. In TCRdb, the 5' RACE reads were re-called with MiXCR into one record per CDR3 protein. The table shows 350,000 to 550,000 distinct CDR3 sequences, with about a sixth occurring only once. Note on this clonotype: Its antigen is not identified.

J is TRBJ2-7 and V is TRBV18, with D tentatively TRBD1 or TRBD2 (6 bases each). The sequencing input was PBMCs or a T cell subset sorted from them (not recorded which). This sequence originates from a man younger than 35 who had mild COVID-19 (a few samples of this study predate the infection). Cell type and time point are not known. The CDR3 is CASSPAWGANEQYF. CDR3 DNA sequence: TGTGCCAGCTCACCAGCATGGGGGGCAAACGAGCAGTACTTC. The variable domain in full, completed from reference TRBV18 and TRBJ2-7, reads NAGVMQNPRHLVRRRGQEARLRCSPMKGHSHVYWYRQLPEEGLKFMVYLQKENIIDESGMPKERFSAEFPKEGPSILRIQQVVRGDSAAYFCASSPAWGANEQYFGPGTRLTVT.